The 12 T cell receptor beta chains below were found in one sample sequenced in a study of a mutant IDH1 vaccine in newly diagnosed glioma. The time point here: week 5, during vaccination. Doses comprised 300 ug of mutant IDH1 20-mer peptide each, plus topical imiquimod. Sequencing used immunoSEQ multiplex PCR; TCRdb keeps in-frame clones, though not all of them. In the table there are over 50,000 clones, 80% to 90% of which are singletons. For these TCRs, the target antigens are not known. The specimen comprised PBMCs, sampled from a glioma patient whose treatment included an IDH1 peptide vaccine. The receptors were sampled from a woman aged 40 to 50 with glioma.

The chain joins TRBV6-5 to TRBJ1-2; TRBD1 might be the D (5 bases). The CDR3 runs 14 residues. The ends were cut back, 7 bases at V and 7 bases at J, with 19 bases in the middle. Germline loops: CDR1 MNHEY, CDR2 SVGAGI. CDR3 in amino acids: CASTRGGEVGGYTF. Written as DNA, the CDR3 is TGTGCCAGCACAAGGGGAGGGGAGGTTGGTGGCTACACCTTC.

The chain joins TRBV2 to TRBJ2-5, with no clear D. The germline V and J ends were trimmed by 7 bases and 3 bases, with 9 bases remaining between them. The CDR3 runs to 12 residues. Germline V lookup: CDR1 SNHLY, CDR2 FYNNEI. CDR3 DNA sequence: TGTGCCAGCAAACGGACCGAAGAGACCCAGTACTTC. Protein: CASKRTEETQYF.

The rearrangement links TRBV6-5 to TRBJ1-1; 7 nucleotides agree with TRBD1. This CDR3 spans 14 amino acids. Germline CDR1 MNHEY, CDR2 SVGAGI. V lost 7 bases, J lost 1 base, and 6 bases stayed unmatched. In nucleotides, the CDR3 is TGTGCCAGCAAGATTAACAGGGGGAACACTGAAGCTTTCTTT. This translates into CASKINRGNTEAFF.

This chain links TRBV7-8 with TRBJ2-7; 7 bases align to TRBD1. With 3 bases clipped from V and 5 bases from J, the junction kept 16 bases outside the gene matches. CDR3 length equals 17 residues. CDR1 SGHVS and CDR2 FQNEAQ come from the germline V gene. CDR3 sequence (DNA): TGTGCCAGCAGCTTGGATGGGACAGTGCTAACGGTTGACGAGCAGTACTTC. Its translation is CASSLDGTVLTVDEQYF.

The J gene is TRBJ2-3, the V gene TRBV27, with D perhaps matching TRBD1 (5 bases). Trimming removed 3 bases from V and 4 bases from J, with 8 bases in between. Germline CDR1 and CDR2: MNHEY and SMNVEV (reference sequence). CDR3 size: 13 residues. DNA for the CDR3: TGTGCCAGCAGTTTCCGCAGGGCAGATACGCAGTATTTT. This encodes CASSFRRADTQYF.

The chain carries TRBV5-1 and TRBJ1-4; TRBD1 aligns across 10 bases. In germline, CDR1 is SGHRS, CDR2 YFSETQ. The CDR3 spans 14 residues. The J segment lost 11 bases and the V segment lost 0 bases, leaving 4 bases of the junction unmatched. CDR3 sequence reads: CASSLGGTGDKLFF. As DNA, the CDR3 is TGCGCCAGCAGCTTGGGAGGGACAGGGGACAAACTGTTTTTT.

The chain recombines TRBV5-5 with TRBJ2-1, with D hard to call. Trimming took 1 base from V and 4 from J, leaving 12 bases between them. In germline, CDR1 is SGHKS, CDR2 YYEKEE (reference sequence). There are 15 residues in the CDR3. The CDR3 region is CASSLRTERYNEQFF. CDR3 coding DNA: TGTGCCAGCAGCTTGCGTACAGAGAGGTACAATGAGCAGTTCTTC.

This clone appeared once. The genes are TRBV5-1 and TRBJ2-7; D may be TRBD2 (6 bases). This CDR3 is built from 14 residues. CDR1 SGHRS and CDR2 YFSETQ come from the germline V gene. With 0 bases removed from V and 3 bases from J, the gap between germline ends came to 10 bases. CDR3 nucleotide sequence: TGCGCCAGCAGCTTGGGGCTGGGGGGCTACGAGCAGTACTTC. Its protein product is CASSLGLGGYEQYF.

This clone has just one count. This chain uses TRBV7-8 with TRBJ2-3; TRBD1 matches at 8 bases. The J segment lost 4 bases and the V segment lost 1 base, leaving 1 base of the junction unmatched. The length of the CDR3 is 14 residues. Germline loops: CDR1 SGHVS, CDR2 FQNEAQ. CDR3 region: CASSLDRGADTQYF. For the CDR3, the DNA is TGTGCCAGCAGCTTAGACAGGGGGGCAGATACGCAGTATTTT.

This chain uses TRBV19 with TRBJ1-4; perhaps TRBD1 as D (5 bases). The CDR3 has 13 residues. From germline, CDR1 is LNHDA and CDR2 SQIVND (reference sequence). V lost 9 bases and J lost 4, with 12 bases in between. CDR3 amino acids: CASSRVGNEKLFF. The CDR3 DNA reads TGTGCCAGCAGCAGGGTGGGTAATGAAAAACTGTTTTTT.

This clone has a handful of counts. J is TRBJ2-3 and V is TRBV19; tentative D call: TRBD2 (5 bases). The CDR3 covers 16 residues. CDR1 and CDR2 from the germline V gene are LNHDA and SQIVND (reference sequence). The V and J ends lost 4 bases and 0 bases respectively, with 14 bases between them. CDR3 in amino acids: CASSSFGMWSTDTQYF. CDR3 coding DNA: TGTGCCAGTAGTAGCTTCGGGATGTGGAGCACAGATACGCAGTATTTT.

The gene calls are TRBV5-8 and TRBJ2-7; D might be TRBD2 (6 bases). Per germline, CDR1 SGHTS and CDR2 YDEGEE. V lost 4 bases and J 3 bases, leaving 23 bases between the germline ends. The length of the CDR3 is 17 residues. The CDR3 protein is CASSPAVEGFLFYEQYF. The CDR3, as DNA: TGTGCCAGCAGCCCCGCGGTGGAGGGATTTTTGTTCTACGAGCAGTACTTC. The full variable domain, with the rest looked up from reference TRBV5-8 and TRBJ2-7, is EAGVTQSPTHLIKTRGQQATLRCSPISGHTSVYWYQQALGLGLQFLLWYDEGEERNRGNFPPRFSGRQFPNYSSELNVNALELEDSALYLCASSPAVEGFLFYEQYFGPGTRLTVT.